One T cell receptor beta chain is described in this entry. V was trimmed by 9 bases and J by 7 bases, leaving 21 bases between them. CDR1 and CDR2 (germline): LNHDA, SQIVND (reference sequence). This CDR3 spans 14 amino acids. For TCRbeta, the library was prepared with unique molecular identifiers. MiXCR was run by TCRdb on the PCR reads, yielding one entry per CDR3 protein. The data show 250,000 to 300,000 distinct CDR3 sequences, with 9.9% seen just once and roughly a tenth held by the top ten. This sample was taken from a study of T-cell reconstitution after alpha-beta-depleted transplantation in children.

The chain joins TRBV19 to TRBJ1-2, with D perhaps TRBD1 (5 bases). The clonotype comes from a human donor who donated a stem cell graft to a child with SCID. The material was PBMCs from the stem cell graft donor, obtained from the stem cell graft. CDR3 loop: CASQYRGGLTGYTF. Here the CDR3 DNA reads TGTGCCAGCCAATACCGGGGGGGGTTGACTGGCTACACCTTC.